One sample yielded the 17 T cell receptor beta chains listed below, sequenced in a study of blood T cell repertoires in COVID-19. Assay used: immunoSEQ multiplex PCR; TCRdb lists only in-frame clones, some missing. In the table there are more than 250,000 clones, approximately 88% of which are singletons. The sequenced sample was peripheral blood. The receptors were sampled from a young man who had recovered from COVID-19.

J is TRBJ2-1 and V is TRBV2; a possible D gene is TRBD2 (6 bases). Germline V gives CDR1 SNHLY, CDR2 FYNNEI. This CDR3 has 12 amino acids. The V gene lost 7 bases and the J gene lost 5 bases, with 9 bases spanning the gap. The CDR3 nucleotides read TGTGCCAGCATGGGGACTGACAATGAGCAGTTCTTC. Translated: CASMGTDNEQFF.

The V gene is TRBV18, the J gene TRBJ1-1, with unresolved D. The CDR3 is made up of 14 amino acids. From germline, CDR1 is KGHSH and CDR2 LQKENI. V was clipped by 5 bases and J by 2 bases, with 12 bases between them. CDR3 residues: CASSYNRINTEAFF. In DNA, the CDR3 is TGTGCCAGCTCATACAACAGAATAAACACTGAAGCTTTCTTT.

This chain connects TRBV20-1 to TRBJ1-2, with D possibly TRBD1 on 6 matching bases. Between the trimmed V and J ends, which lost 4 bases and 8 bases, there was a span of 11 bases. This CDR3 region has 11 residues. The germline V gene encodes CDR1 DFQATT and CDR2 SNEGSKA (reference sequence). CDR3 loop: CSATNREGYTF. The DNA of the CDR3 is TGCAGTGCTACAAACAGGGAAGGCTACACCTTC.

CDR3 bases: TGTGCCACCAGCAGAGATAGGACGACAGGGGGCTATCAGCCCCAGCATTTT. Translating it yields CATSRDRTTGGYQPQHF. This chain links TRBV15 with TRBJ1-5; TRBD1 matches 10 bases. Trimming cost V 0 bases and J 5 bases; bases outside gene matches: 7. This CDR3 is 17 amino acids long. The germline gives CDR1 LNHNV, CDR2 YYDKDF (reference sequence).

The chain is built from TRBV7-9 and TRBJ2-1, with 9 bases lining up with TRBD2. This CDR3 contains 17 residues. Germline values: CDR1 SEHNR, CDR2 FQNEAQ (reference sequence). V lost 0 bases, J lost 0 bases, and 3 bases stayed unmatched. This CDR3 reads CASSLAPTSGSYNEQFF. In DNA form, the CDR3 reads TGTGCCAGCAGCTTAGCCCCGACTAGCGGCTCCTACAATGAGCAGTTCTTC.

This chain joins TRBV27 and TRBJ1-1, with D maybe TRBD1 (5 bases). The CDR3 runs to 15 residues. Trimming took 4 bases from V and 5 from J, leaving 17 bases between them. CDR1 and CDR2 (germline): MNHEY, SMNVEV (reference sequence). The CDR3 reads CASSSPPGLATEAFF. CDR3 DNA: TGTGCCAGCAGTTCCCCTCCGGGACTCGCGACTGAAGCTTTCTTT.

A note on this clone: The sample holds other DNA sequences that translate to the same CDR3. The V call is TRBV3-1 (or the pseudogene TRBV3-2), the J call TRBJ1-1; D not resolved. This CDR3 is built from 13 residues. Germline lookup yields CDR1 LGHDT and CDR2 YNNKEL (reference sequence). V was cut by 4 bases and J by 5 bases, with 11 bases left in between. The CDR3, as DNA: TGTGCCAGCAGCCCCCTCGAGGGAACTGAAGCTTTCTTT. Protein sequence: CASSPLEGTEAFF.

This clone was counted between two and nine times. In nucleotides, the CDR3 is TGCGCCAGCAGTCCATCCCCGGCGGATGACTATGGCTACACCTTC. Its translation is CASSPSPADDYGYTF. The V and J genes are TRBV4-1 and TRBJ1-2; D is unclear. Germline assignment: CDR1 MGHRA and CDR2 YSYEKL. Trimming took off 6 bases at V and 3 bases at J, with 17 bases between the two ends. The CDR3 totals 15 residues.

The chain uses TRBV6-5 and TRBJ2-7, with D maybe TRBD1 (5 bases). The CDR3 loop spans 13 amino acids. The germline CDR1 and CDR2 sequences are MNHEY and SVGAGI. Trimming took 5 bases from V and 5 from J, leaving 13 bases between them. Here the CDR3 reads CASSTLARDEQYF. The DNA for the CDR3 is TGTGCCAGCAGTACCCTCGCCAGGGACGAGCAGTACTTC.

This chain uses TRBV7-2 with TRBJ2-2; D not certain. From germline, CDR1 is SGHTA and CDR2 FQGNSA. Trimming left V 4 bases short and J 2 bases short, with 5 bases between. The CDR3 is 13 amino acids. The CDR3: CASSSSNTGELFF. The CDR3 region has the DNA TGTGCCAGCAGCTCCTCCAACACCGGGGAGCTGTTTTTT.

This chain uses TRBV15 with TRBJ2-6; 8 nucleotides align to TRBD1. The J segment lost 4 bases and the V segment lost 1 base, leaving 3 bases of the junction unmatched. The germline V gene has CDR1 LNHNV and CDR2 YYDKDF (reference sequence). This CDR3 has 16 amino acids. The CDR3 DNA sequence: TGTGCCACCAGCAGAGGACAGGGGTCCGGGGCCAACGTCCTGACTTTC. This translates into CATSRGQGSGANVLTF.

The V and J genes are TRBV12-5 and TRBJ2-1; 10 nucleotides line up with TRBD1. The CDR3 sequence is 16 residues long. The V gene end was trimmed by 6 bases and the J gene end by 9 bases; junction bases not matched to a gene: 14. Germline V CDR1 and CDR2: LGHNT, FRNRAP. CDR3 sequence reads: CASGLPPGQGPPEQFF. As DNA, the CDR3 is TGTGCTAGTGGCCTTCCACCGGGACAGGGGCCCCCTGAGCAGTTCTTC.

The V gene is TRBV19, the J gene TRBJ2-1; D might be TRBD1 (5 bases). The V end was cut by 3 bases, the J end by 7 bases, with 16 bases between. The CDR3 covers 15 residues. CDR1 is LNHDA and CDR2 is SQIVND in the germline V gene (reference sequence). The CDR3 bases are TGTGCCAGTAGTATCGACAGTTTAGGGTTAAATGAGCAGTTCTTC. Protein sequence: CASSIDSLGLNEQFF.

This clone is a singleton in its sample. The genes are TRBV7-2 and TRBJ1-2; TRBD1 aligns across 7 bases. CDR1 and CDR2 from the germline V gene are SGHTA and FQGNSA. The CDR3 is 15 residues long. After removal of 2 bases from V and 4 bases from J, the junction contained 7 bases not matched to a gene. The CDR3: CASSLLPQGGYGYTF. CDR3 nucleotide sequence: TGTGCCAGCAGCTTACTACCGCAGGGGGGCTATGGCTACACCTTC.

This chain joins TRBV7-9 and TRBJ1-3; D might be TRBD1 (6 bases). V lost 5 bases and J lost 0, with 11 bases in between. Germline V gene sequence: CDR1 SEHNR, CDR2 FQNEAQ (reference sequence). The CDR3 loop spans 15 amino acids. The CDR3 region has the DNA TGTGCCAGCAGCCAACAGGGAACCTCTGGAAACACCATATATTTT. Encoded protein: CASSQQGTSGNTIYF.

CDR3 protein: CATSDAGKAGYTF. As DNA, the CDR3 is TGTGCCACCAGTGATGCAGGGAAAGCAGGCTACACCTTC. V gene TRBV24-1 combines with J gene TRBJ1-2, with D perhaps matching TRBD1 (5 bases). The germline V and J ends were trimmed by 3 bases and 8 bases, with 12 bases remaining between them. Germline values: CDR1 KGHDR, CDR2 SFDVKD. The CDR3 spans 13 residues.

The chain combines TRBV5-5 with TRBJ2-1; tentative D call: TRBD2 (5 bases). The CDR3 is 12 residues long. In germline, CDR1 is SGHKS, CDR2 YYEKEE (reference sequence). V lost 4 bases and J 3 bases, leaving 5 bases between the germline ends. The CDR3 DNA is TGTGCCAGCAGCCGGGACTACAATGAGCAGTTCTTC. It encodes CASSRDYNEQFF.